This is a list of T cell receptor beta chains from one sample in a study of response to subunit inactivated influenza vaccine. From the RT-PCR reads, TCRdb called clonotypes with MiXCR, one entry per CDR3 protein. The sample shows about 180,000 distinct CDR3 sequences, around 9% of them seen only once. This specimen consisted of non-naive T cells sorted from PBMCs, obtained on the day of vaccination. The source of these receptors is a man aged 45 to 65 who received an inactivated influenza vaccine. CDR3s include the opening cysteine and the closing phenylalanine or tryptophan. Fields, in order: CDR3 protein, CDR3 DNA, V gene, clone size, J gene, D gene. D genes are given only for firm matches. Clone size is shown for a subset of rows, as once, few, many or a class of expanded clone.

CDR3aa: CASSNYGTSGRRYEQYF
CDR3nt: TGTGCCAGCAGTAATTACGGGACTAGCGGGAGGAGGTACGAGCAGTACTTC
v_gene: TRBV27
abundance: few
j_gene: TRBJ2-7
d_gene: TRBD2

CDR3aa: CSGGTSVWDEQFF
CDR3nt: TGCAGCGGTGGGACTAGCGTATGGGATGAGCAGTTCTTC
v_gene: TRBV29-1
abundance: many
j_gene: TRBJ2-1
d_gene: TRBD2

CDR3aa: CASSLAPGKNTGELFF
CDR3nt: TGCGCCAGCAGCTTGGCCCCAGGGAAGAACACCGGGGAGCTGTTTTTT
v_gene: TRBV5-1
abundance: .
j_gene: TRBJ2-2
d_gene: .

CDR3aa: CASSYSSTTNGYTF
CDR3nt: TGTGCCAGCAGTTACTCGTCCACAACTAATGGCTACACCTTC
v_gene: TRBV6-5
abundance: few
j_gene: TRBJ1-2
d_gene: .

CDR3aa: CASSRNRGSGQPQHF
CDR3nt: TGCGCCAGCAGCCGGAACAGGGGAAGCGGACAGCCCCAGCATTTT
v_gene: TRBV4-3
abundance: .
j_gene: TRBJ1-5
d_gene: TRBD1

CDR3aa: CASSYSRGSRHEQFF
CDR3nt: TGTGCCAGCAGTTACTCGAGGGGGTCGAGGCATGAGCAGTTCTTC
v_gene: TRBV6-5
abundance: .
j_gene: TRBJ2-1
d_gene: .

CDR3aa: CASSPRRLAGSEQFF
CDR3nt: TGTGCCAGCAGTCCCAGGCGGCTAGCGGGAAGTGAGCAGTTCTTC
v_gene: TRBV12-3/TRBV12-4
abundance: .
j_gene: TRBJ2-1
d_gene: TRBD2

CDR3aa: CASSQIAGRDTGELFF
CDR3nt: TGCGCCAGCAGCCAAATTGCAGGGAGAGACACCGGGGAGCTGTTTTTT
v_gene: TRBV4-1
abundance: many
j_gene: TRBJ2-2
d_gene: .

CDR3aa: CSASAGNEQYF
CDR3nt: TGCAGTGCTAGCGCTGGTAACGAGCAGTACTTC
v_gene: TRBV20-1
abundance: few
j_gene: TRBJ2-7
d_gene: .

CDR3aa: CASSRSVAGGLTGELFF
CDR3nt: TGTGCCAGCAGCCGATCGGTAGCGGGGGGCCTGACCGGGGAGCTGTTTTTT
v_gene: TRBV7-9
abundance: few
j_gene: TRBJ2-2
d_gene: TRBD2

CDR3aa: CAISSGGAGNEQFF
CDR3nt: TGTGCCATCAGCAGCGGGGGCGCGGGGAATGAGCAGTTCTTC
v_gene: TRBV10-3
abundance: .
j_gene: TRBJ2-1
d_gene: TRBD2

CDR3aa: CSVERGTGGQTQYF
CDR3nt: TGCAGCGTTGAAAGGGGGACAGGGGGCCAGACCCAGTACTTC
v_gene: TRBV29-1
abundance: .
j_gene: TRBJ2-5
d_gene: TRBD1

CDR3aa: CASSLYLTEAFF
CDR3nt: TGTGCCAGCAGCCTGTACCTGACTGAAGCTTTCTTT
v_gene: TRBV5-6
abundance: .
j_gene: TRBJ1-1
d_gene: .

CDR3aa: CSASGTGEVGEQFF
CDR3nt: TGCAGTGCATCCGGGACAGGCGAAGTGGGTGAGCAGTTCTTC
v_gene: TRBV20-1
abundance: few
j_gene: TRBJ2-1
d_gene: TRBD1

CDR3aa: CASSRTSAPFNEQFF
CDR3nt: TGTGCCAGCAGTAGGACTAGCGCGCCGTTCAATGAGCAGTTCTTC
v_gene: TRBV6-1
abundance: few
j_gene: TRBJ2-1
d_gene: TRBD2

CDR3aa: CASRSRGPGELFF
CDR3nt: TGTGCCAGCAGATCCAGGGGGCCCGGGGAGCTGTTTTTT
v_gene: TRBV13
abundance: many
j_gene: TRBJ2-2
d_gene: TRBD1

CDR3aa: CATRTSGSGVSEQFF
CDR3nt: TGTGCCACGAGAACTAGCGGGAGCGGAGTCAGTGAGCAGTTCTTC
v_gene: TRBV10-3
abundance: few
j_gene: TRBJ2-1
d_gene: TRBD2

CDR3aa: CSDSPRSGSYNEQFF
CDR3nt: TGCAGTGATTCCCCGCGGAGCGGCTCCTACAATGAGCAGTTCTTC
v_gene: TRBV20-1
abundance: many
j_gene: TRBJ2-1
d_gene: .